This entry lists 26 T cell receptor beta chains sequenced from one sample in a study of shared clonotypes between healthy human individuals. The naive CD8 fraction comprised CD45RO-negative cells positively selected for CCR7 and excluded terminally differentiated effector memory CD45RA+ cells. Repertoires were generated with immunoSEQ multiplex PCR, while TCRdb's copy carries only in-frame clones and drops some. This table has 1.5 million to 2.5 million clones, about 95% appearing once. Source material: naive CD8+ T cells sorted from blood. The origin of the receptors is a man between 18 and 35 years old in good health.

In its sample, this clone was seen a few times. The V gene is TRBV7-9, the J gene TRBJ2-5, with TRBD2 matching over 9 bases. Germline-derived CDR1 and CDR2 are SEHNR and FQNEAQ (reference sequence). Losses at the gene ends were 2 bases for V and 5 bases for J; bases not matched to a gene: 15. This CDR3 comprises 18 residues. Written as DNA, the CDR3 is TGTGCCAGCAGCTTAACCGACTGGGTTGCGGGAGGGCCGGAGACCCAGTACTTC. Translating gives CASSLTDWVAGGPETQYF.

This clone was observed once. The J gene is TRBJ1-3, the V gene TRBV4-1; tentatively, D is TRBD1 (5 bases). The CDR3 totals 18 residues. Germline V gene data show CDR1 as MGHRA and CDR2 as YSYEKL. Between the trimmed V and J ends, which lost 1 base and 3 bases, there was a span of 19 bases. CDR3: CASSQVTIPGPVGNTIYF. CDR3 DNA sequence: TGCGCCAGCAGCCAAGTTACAATACCGGGACCGGTTGGAAACACCATATATTTT.

The table lists this clone with a count of one. The chain joins TRBV6-1 to TRBJ1-3, with D hard to call. V lost 10 bases and J 1 base, leaving 14 bases between the germline ends. The length of the CDR3 is 14 residues. Germline V gives CDR1 MNHNS, CDR2 SASEGT. The CDR3 bases are TGTGCCACCGGACCTATCAGTTCTGGAAACACCATATATTTT. Translating it yields CATGPISSGNTIYF.

The gene calls are TRBV6-5 and TRBJ2-7; 11 bases are shared with TRBD2. CDR3 length: 16 amino acids. J was trimmed by 2 bases and V by 0 bases; bases with no gene match: 3. CDR1 MNHEY and CDR2 SVGAGI come from the germline V gene. The CDR3 DNA sequence: TGTGCCAGCAGTTACTCGACTAGCGGGAAAACCTACGAGCAGTACTTC. Its translation is CASSYSTSGKTYEQYF.

CDR3 bases: TGTGCCAGCAGTTCTCCCCTTTCCGAGCAGTACTTC. This sequence encodes CASSSPLSEQYF. V gene TRBV6-5 combines with J gene TRBJ2-7; D gene unclear. The germline V gene has CDR1 MNHEY and CDR2 SVGAGI. V was pared by 4 bases and J by 6 bases, with 10 bases between. The CDR3 is 12 residues long.

This clone has more than one count but fewer than ten. The chain uses TRBV5-4 and TRBJ1-1; possible D gene TRBD1, 5 bases. This CDR3 comprises 13 residues. The V end lost 4 bases, the J end lost 1 base, and 8 bases lay between the germline ends. The germline V gene has CDR1 SGHNT and CDR2 YYREEE (reference sequence). The CDR3 loop reads CASSITGNTEAFF. CDR3 DNA: TGTGCCAGCAGCATCACAGGGAACACTGAAGCTTTCTTT.

The chain has TRBV7-2 and TRBJ2-1, with D perhaps TRBD1 (5 bases). The CDR3 consists of 15 residues. Trimming pared 1 base from V and 10 bases from J, leaving 17 bases between. CDR1 and CDR2 from the germline V gene are SGHTA and FQGNSA. The CDR3 sequence is CASSLVMGLFWEQFF. DNA for the CDR3: TGTGCCAGCAGCTTAGTAATGGGGCTCTTTTGGGAGCAGTTCTTC.

CDR3 DNA sequence: TGTGCCAGCAGCCAAGATTTGGGTTCCCCCGAGCAGTACTTC. This sequence encodes CASSQDLGSPEQYF. The gene calls are TRBV14 and TRBJ2-7, with D uncertain. Germline V gives CDR1 SGHDN, CDR2 FVKESK. The CDR3 length is 14 residues. V was clipped by 0 bases and J by 6 bases, with 12 bases between them.

This clone has only one observation. V usage is TRBV5-1 and J usage is TRBJ1-1; D unclear. Deletions cut 3 bases from V and 4 bases from J, with 10 bases between. The germline V gene has CDR1 SGHRS and CDR2 YFSETQ. The CDR3 loop spans 13 amino acids. Here the CDR3 reads CASSWAVGTEAFF. In DNA, the CDR3 is TGCGCCAGCAGCTGGGCTGTGGGCACTGAAGCTTTCTTT.

The gene calls are TRBV6-5 and TRBJ2-5; no clear D gene. The DNA end is more similar to TRBJ2-7, so the J call may be wrong. CDR3 size: 14 residues. CDR1 and CDR2 (germline): MNHEY, SVGAGI. Here the CDR3 DNA reads TGTGCCAGCAGTTACTCTCGGGCTGCAGACGAGCAGTACTTC. Translating it yields CASSYSRAADEQYF.

The rearrangement links TRBV7-9 to TRBJ2-3, with D unresolved. Trimming cost V 5 bases and J 2 bases, with 17 bases left between them. This CDR3 region has 16 residues. The germline CDR1 and CDR2 sequences are SEHNR and FQNEAQ (reference sequence). CDR3 loop: CASSPSEDGYTDTQYF. DNA of the CDR3: TGTGCCAGCAGCCCTTCCGAGGACGGGTACACAGATACGCAGTATTTT.

This clone was seen just once. The rearrangement links TRBV4-1 to TRBJ2-7; 8 nucleotides match TRBD1. The germline gives CDR1 MGHRA, CDR2 YSYEKL. Trimming took 0 bases from V and 6 from J; bases not matched to a gene: 16. The CDR3 spans 18 residues. The CDR3 loop reads CASSQDPQRPGQAGEQYF. CDR3 DNA sequence: TGCGCCAGCAGCCAAGATCCGCAACGACCGGGACAGGCGGGCGAGCAGTACTTC.

This chain joins TRBV5-1 and TRBJ1-1; TRBD1 might be the D (6 bases). The germline gives CDR1 SGHRS, CDR2 YFSETQ. The CDR3 is made up of 12 amino acids. Trimming stripped 4 bases from V and 8 bases from J, with 12 bases between. Here the CDR3 reads CASSLNRAEAFF. The CDR3 region has the DNA TGCGCCAGCAGCCTGAACAGGGCCGAAGCTTTCTTT. Full variable domain (remainder filled in from reference TRBV5-1 and TRBJ1-1): KAGVTQTPRYLIKTRGQQVTLSCSPISGHRSVSWYQQTPGQGLQFLFEYFSETQRNKGNFPGRFSGRQFSNSRSEMNVSTLELGDSALYLCASSLNRAEAFFGQGTRLTVV.

The J gene is TRBJ2-1, the V gene TRBV28; TRBD1 or TRBD2 may be the D gene (5 bases each). CDR1 is MDHEN, CDR2 SYDVKM, per germline. The V gene lost 8 bases and the J gene lost 0 bases, with 14 bases spanning the gap. The CDR3 runs to 15 residues. This CDR3 reads CASGYRGVSYNEQFF. As DNA, the CDR3 is TGTGCCAGCGGGTACCGGGGCGTCTCCTACAATGAGCAGTTCTTC.

This rearrangement joins TRBV6-6 to TRBJ2-1; TRBD2 aligns across 8 bases. This CDR3 has 14 amino acids. Trimming removed 4 bases from V and 10 bases from J; junction bases left unmatched: 9. Per germline, CDR1 MNHNY and CDR2 SVGAGI (reference sequence). The CDR3 loop reads CASSSRFSGTEQFF. For the CDR3, the DNA is TGTGCCAGCAGTTCCCGGTTTAGCGGGACCGAGCAGTTCTTC.

This chain uses TRBV7-9 with TRBJ2-5; tentative D call: TRBD2 (6 bases). This CDR3 is built from 12 residues. Germline CDR1 SEHNR, CDR2 FQNEAQ (reference sequence). The V end lost 3 bases, the J end lost 9 bases, and 11 bases lay between the germline ends. The CDR3 loop reads CASSLEGRPQYF. CDR3 DNA: TGTGCCAGCAGCTTGGAGGGGAGGCCCCAGTACTTC.

This sequence joins TRBV19 and TRBJ1-4; possibly TRBD1 for D (5 bases). The CDR3 is made up of 13 amino acids. Germline CDR1 reads LNHDA; CDR2 reads SQIVND (reference sequence). Deletions cut 6 bases from V and 4 bases from J, with 9 bases between. The CDR3 DNA reads as TGTGCCAGTAGCGGGACGGTTAATGAAAAACTGTTTTTT. Translating gives CASSGTVNEKLFF.

The rearrangement joins TRBV4-1 to TRBJ2-7; 7 bases fit TRBD1. With 0 bases clipped from V and 2 bases from J, the junction kept 10 bases outside the gene matches. Germline assignment: CDR1 MGHRA and CDR2 YSYEKL. This CDR3 region has 17 residues. The CDR3 region has the DNA TGCGCCAGCAGCCAAGAACCAGGGGGATTCCTTACCTACGAGCAGTACTTC. Its protein product is CASSQEPGGFLTYEQYF.

J is TRBJ2-7 and V is TRBV28; D gene ambiguous. Trimming took 8 bases from V and 5 from J, leaving 19 bases between them. The CDR3 runs to 14 residues. The V gene's germline CDR1 is MDHEN and CDR2 SYDVKM. The CDR3 is CASSPDKDVDEQYF. The CDR3 DNA reads as TGTGCCAGCTCTCCCGACAAGGACGTGGACGAGCAGTACTTC.

This sequence joins TRBV4-1 and TRBJ1-6, with 9 bases that match TRBD1. V shed 1 base and J 8 bases; nucleotides not matched to a gene: 9. The germline CDR1 and CDR2 sequences are MGHRA and YSYEKL. The CDR3 consists of 17 residues. The CDR3 DNA sequence: TGCGCCAGCAGCCAAGTTTCCGGGACAGGGTTGGATTCACCCCTCCACTTT. Its protein product is CASSQVSGTGLDSPLHF.

The V call is TRBV7-8, the J call TRBJ1-1; tentatively, D is TRBD1 (6 bases). Germline assignment: CDR1 SGHVS and CDR2 FQNEAQ. Deletions cut 4 bases from V and 7 bases from J, with 16 bases between. CDR3 length equals 14 residues. The CDR3 nucleotides are TGTGCCAGCAGCTCCCACTTTCCGGACAGTGAAGCTTTCTTT. Translated, it gives CASSSHFPDSEAFF.

The gene calls are TRBV2 and TRBJ2-3; 11 bases line up with TRBD2. The germline V gene has CDR1 SNHLY and CDR2 FYNNEI. With 5 bases clipped from V and 2 bases from J, the junction kept 3 bases outside the gene matches. The CDR3 covers 15 residues. For the CDR3, the DNA is TGTGCCAGCAGTCGACTAGCGGGAACCACAGATACGCAGTATTTT. This codes for CASSRLAGTTDTQYF.

The J gene is TRBJ2-1, the V gene TRBV11-2; TRBD2 aligns across 11 bases. Germline lookup yields CDR1 SGHAT and CDR2 FQNNGV. The CDR3 is 15 residues long. V was clipped by 3 bases and J by 8 bases; unmatched bases: 6. The chain's CDR3 is CASSFSSGRFYEQFF. DNA of the CDR3: TGTGCCAGCAGCTTCTCTAGCGGGAGGTTCTATGAGCAGTTCTTC.

The rearrangement links TRBV19 to TRBJ2-7; a possible D gene is TRBD1 (5 bases). Germline CDR1 and CDR2: LNHDA and SQIVND (reference sequence). Trimming took 1 base from V and 2 from J, leaving 12 bases between them. The CDR3 has 15 residues. The CDR3 region is CASSIATGEAYEQYF. The CDR3 DNA reads TGTGCCAGTAGTATAGCTACAGGTGAAGCCTACGAGCAGTACTTC.

The chain has TRBV4-1 and TRBJ1-6; TRBD1 is a possible D gene (5 bases). V was trimmed by 4 bases and J by 8 bases, leaving 21 bases between them. Germline values: CDR1 MGHRA, CDR2 YSYEKL. The CDR3 has 17 amino acids. The CDR3 loop reads CASSPPGPYTMDSPLHF. CDR3 nucleotide sequence: TGCGCCAGCAGCCCTCCGGGACCCTATACGATGGATTCACCCCTCCACTTT.

This clone was observed once. This chain uses TRBV5-6 with TRBJ2-7, with a weak D call TRBD1 (5 bases). V was clipped by 2 bases and J by 2 bases, with 14 bases between them. Germline V gene lookup returns CDR1 SGHDT and CDR2 YYEEEE. The CDR3 extends over 15 amino acids. CDR3 sequence (DNA): TGTGCCAGCAGCTTAAAACAGGCAGCCGCCTACGAGCAGTACTTC. This gives the protein CASSLKQAAAYEQYF.